This T cell receptor beta chain comes out of a study of OX40 agonist ivuxolimab in advanced cancers. The wider study: Ivuxolimab was delivered to patients intravenously every 2 weeks at doses spanning 0.01 to 10 mg/kg.

Study results and limitations: In CD8+ T cells, expanded clones were on average more numerous than in CD4+.

The CDR3 contains 14 residues. Trimming cost V 3 bases and J 4 bases, with 10 bases left between them. Per the germline V gene, CDR1 is MDHEN and CDR2 is SYDVKM. Here immunoSEQ multiplex PCR was the method, and the copy in TCRdb shows in-frame clones only, minus some. This table holds about 68,000 clones, approximately 87% found once. To note about this clone: Its antigen remains unidentified.

The V and J genes are TRBV28 and TRBJ1-5; D remains ambiguous. Specimen: CD4+ or CD8+ T cells sorted from blood, collected in a trial of the OX40 agonist ivuxolimab. The TCR was taken from an adult with an advanced solid tumor such as melanoma, head and neck, liver or kidney cancer. CDR3 in DNA: TGTGCCAGCAGTTTCATCGTGGGGAATCAGCCCCAGCATTTT. It specifies CASSFIVGNQPQHF.